This entry lists 10 T cell receptor beta chains sequenced from one sample in a study of blood T cells in healthy people across ages. The second PCR ran 7 to 11 cycles with a sample-barcoded 5' primer and J-beta primers. Each CDR3 protein gets one entry after TCRdb re-called the 5' RACE reads with MiXCR. Found here are 550,000 to 700,000 distinct CDR3 sequences, 25% to 30% of them singletons; the top ten hold around 18%. Sequenced: blood. These receptor sequences come from a woman in her 70s in good health.

V is TRBV29-1 and J is TRBJ1-2; tentatively, D is TRBD1 (6 bases). This CDR3 region has 16 residues. Trimming left V 5 bases short and J 0 bases short, with 19 bases between. The germline V gene encodes CDR1 SQVTM and CDR2 ANQGSEA. The CDR3 DNA is TGCAGCGTTCGTAAGGACAGCTTCGGAGCTAACTATGGCTACACCTTC. As protein: CSVRKDSFGANYGYTF.

This clonotype has a handful of counts. The chain links TRBV6-6 to TRBJ1-5; no definite D call. Trimming stripped 1 base from V and 1 base from J, with 8 bases between. The germline gives CDR1 MNHNY, CDR2 SVGAGI (reference sequence). The CDR3 spans 15 residues. The CDR3 DNA sequence: TGTGCCAGCAGTTACTTCGAAGGGAGCAATCAGCCCCAGCATTTT. Translated: CASSYFEGSNQPQHF.

V is TRBV7-8 and J is TRBJ1-4; tentatively, D is TRBD1 (5 bases). Per the germline V gene, CDR1 is SGHVS and CDR2 is FQNEAQ. This CDR3 is built from 15 residues. The V end was cut by 2 bases, the J end by 8 bases, with 15 bases between. The CDR3 sequence: CASSLSPGLREKLFF. CDR3 nucleotide sequence: TGTGCCAGCAGCTTAAGTCCAGGGCTTAGGGAAAAACTGTTTTTT. Combining the CDR3 with reference TRBV7-8 and TRBJ1-4 gives the whole variable domain GAGVSQSPRYKVAKRGQDVALRCDPISGHVSLFWYQQALGQGPEFLTYFQNEAQLDKSGLPSDRFFAERPEGSVSTLKIQRTQQEDSAVYLCASSLSPGLREKLFFGSGTQLSVL.

In its sample, this clonotype was seen a few times. V gene TRBV30 combines with J gene TRBJ2-6, with TRBD1 matching over 9 bases. This CDR3 is built from 17 residues. J gave up 2 bases and V 3 bases, and 8 bases lay outside the gene matches. The germline CDR1 and CDR2 sequences are GTSNPN and SVGIG (reference sequence). The CDR3: CAWRPGQGFAGANVLTF. In DNA, the CDR3 is TGTGCCTGGAGGCCGGGACAGGGATTTGCTGGGGCCAACGTCCTGACTTTC.

The V gene is TRBV6-5, the J gene TRBJ2-5; D unresolved. The J call is doubtful: the DNA matches TRBJ2-7 better. Germline loops: CDR1 MNHEY, CDR2 SVGAGI. This CDR3 is 12 amino acids long. CDR3 amino acids: CASRPSSYEQYF. The CDR3 bases are TGTGCCAGCAGACCAAGCTCCTACGAGCAGTACTTC.

The gene calls are TRBV7-9 and TRBJ2-3, with TRBD2 matching 14 bases. CDR1 is SEHNR and CDR2 is FQNEAQ in the germline V gene (reference sequence). The ends lost 1 base at V and 3 bases at J; junction bases unmatched: 12. This CDR3 comprises 20 residues. The CDR3 is CASSLVFYWTSGGSTDTQYF. In nucleotides, the CDR3 is TGTGCCAGCAGCTTAGTTTTTTATTGGACTAGCGGGGGGAGTACAGATACGCAGTATTTT.

This clonotype has just a few counts. This chain uses TRBV29-1 with TRBJ2-5, with D perhaps being TRBD1 or TRBD2 (6 bases each). V dropped 5 bases and J dropped 5 bases, with 18 bases sitting between them. The CDR3 runs to 14 residues. In germline, CDR1 is SQVTM, CDR2 ANQGSEA. CDR3 bases: TGCAGCGTTATCTCCGGGGGCCAGGGGGAGACCCAGTACTTC. Translating gives CSVISGGQGETQYF.

This chain uses TRBV4-1 with TRBJ2-1; 7 bases match TRBD2. CDR1 and CDR2 (germline): MGHRA, YSYEKL. V dropped 7 bases and J dropped 8; count of bases not matched to a gene: 8. The CDR3 contains 13 residues. The CDR3 sequence: CASKASGEDEQFF. The CDR3 DNA is TGCGCCAGCAAAGCTAGCGGCGAGGATGAGCAGTTCTTC.

J is TRBJ1-1 and V is TRBV20-1; TRBD1 matches 8 bases. The ends lost 5 bases at V and 0 bases at J; junction bases unmatched: 5. The CDR3 has 14 amino acids. Germline V gives CDR1 DFQATT, CDR2 SNEGSKA (reference sequence). CDR3 protein: CSAPQGQVNTEAFF. CDR3 DNA: TGCAGTGCTCCCCAGGGACAGGTGAACACTGAAGCTTTCTTT.

This clonotype was picked up a small number of times. Possible read error: a much larger clone is one base away. The chain recombines TRBV6-2 or TRBV6-3 with TRBJ2-5, with D unclear. Germline CDR1 reads MNHEY; CDR2 reads SVGEGT. The CDR3 totals 14 residues. CDR3 coding DNA: TGTGTCAGCAACTCACCGGACGGACGGGAGACCCAGTACTTC. It encodes CVSNSPDGRETQYF.